This is a list of T cell receptor beta chains from one sample in a study of blood T cell repertoires in COVID-19. The repertoire was sequenced with immunoSEQ multiplex PCR; TCRdb's copy has only in-frame clones and lacks some. In the table there are approximately 250,000 clones, 80% to 90% of which are singletons. The sequenced sample consisted of peripheral blood. These receptors all stem from a man aged 25-45 years who had recovered from COVID-19. The CDR3 runs from the conserved cysteine through the conserved F or W. A D gene is named only where the DNA matches it firmly. Clone sizes are given selectively: once, few, many, or a class where the clone is expanded.

V gene: TRBV7-2; clone size: -; D gene: -; J gene: TRBJ2-5; CDR3 protein: CASSLGRGETQYF; CDR3 DNA: TGTGCCAGCAGCTTAGGTAGGGGCGAGACCCAGTACTTC
V gene: TRBV5-5; clone size: -; D gene: -; J gene: TRBJ1-4; CDR3 protein: CASSSNWGREKLFF; CDR3 DNA: TGTGCCAGCAGCTCGAACTGGGGGCGAGAAAAACTGTTTTTT
V gene: TRBV7-9; clone size: -; D gene: -; J gene: TRBJ1-4; CDR3 protein: CASSLGTLTTNEKLFF; CDR3 DNA: TGTGCCAGCAGCCTAGGGACTCTCACAACTAATGAAAAACTGTTTTTT
V gene: TRBV19; clone size: -; D gene: -; J gene: TRBJ1-6; CDR3 protein: CARRYRQGHYNSPLHF; CDR3 DNA: TGTGCCAGAAGGTACCGGCAGGGGCACTATAATTCACCCCTCCACTTT
V gene: TRBV3-1/TRBV3-2; clone size: -; D gene: -; J gene: TRBJ2-2; CDR3 protein: CASGGAGELFF; CDR3 DNA: TGTGCCAGCGGGGGCGCCGGGGAGCTGTTTTTT
V gene: TRBV9; clone size: -; D gene: -; J gene: TRBJ1-2; CDR3 protein: CASSTQALNYGYTF; CDR3 DNA: TGTGCCAGCAGCACACAGGCGCTCAACTATGGCTACACCTTC
V gene: TRBV11-2; clone size: -; D gene: TRBD1; J gene: TRBJ1-1; CDR3 protein: CASSLFRQGMITFF; CDR3 DNA: TGTGCCAGCAGCTTATTTCGACAGGGTATGATAACTTTCTTT
V gene: TRBV7-7; clone size: few; D gene: -; J gene: TRBJ2-1; CDR3 protein: CASSQSHGAVPYNEQFF; CDR3 DNA: TGTGCCAGCAGCCAATCCCATGGGGCCGTTCCCTACAATGAGCAGTTCTTC
V gene: TRBV13; clone size: -; D gene: TRBD1; J gene: TRBJ2-2; CDR3 protein: CASSRDRENTGELFF; CDR3 DNA: TGTGCCAGCAGCCGGGACAGGGAAAACACCGGGGAGCTGTTTTTT
V gene: TRBV6-5; clone size: -; D gene: -; J gene: TRBJ1-1; CDR3 protein: CASSYSPRVVGTEAFF; CDR3 DNA: TGTGCCAGCAGTTACTCGCCCAGGGTAGTCGGGACTGAAGCTTTCTTT
V gene: TRBV5-1; clone size: once; D gene: -; J gene: TRBJ2-1; CDR3 protein: CASSLVGRRVGNEQFF; CDR3 DNA: TGCGCCAGCAGCTTGGTAGGTCGCAGGGTGGGCAATGAGCAGTTCTTC
V gene: TRBV5-8; clone size: -; D gene: TRBD2; J gene: TRBJ2-2; CDR3 protein: CASTLLAGANTGELFF; CDR3 DNA: TGTGCCAGCACCCTACTTGCGGGGGCGAACACCGGGGAGCTGTTTTTT
V gene: TRBV25-1; clone size: -; D gene: -; J gene: TRBJ1-5; CDR3 protein: CASSSSGTANQPQHF; CDR3 DNA: TGTGCCAGCAGTAGTAGCGGGACGGCCAATCAGCCCCAGCATTTT
V gene: TRBV9; clone size: -; D gene: TRBD1; J gene: TRBJ2-7; CDR3 protein: CASSKGTGWYEQYF; CDR3 DNA: TGTGCCAGCAGCAAGGGGACAGGGTGGTACGAGCAGTACTTC
V gene: TRBV4-1; clone size: once; D gene: TRBD1; J gene: TRBJ1-3; CDR3 protein: CASSQVGGGSGNTIYF; CDR3 DNA: TGCGCCAGCAGCCAAGTTGGAGGGGGCAGTGGAAACACCATATATTTT
V gene: TRBV7-2; clone size: -; D gene: -; J gene: TRBJ1-2; CDR3 protein: CASSLYLRGSHGYTF; CDR3 DNA: TGTGCCAGCAGCTTATACCTCAGGGGAAGTCATGGCTACACCTTC
V gene: TRBV19; clone size: once; D gene: TRBD1; J gene: TRBJ1-2; CDR3 protein: CASSSRGQGKDGYTF; CDR3 DNA: TGTGCCAGTAGTTCCAGGGGACAGGGGAAGGACGGCTACACCTTC
V gene: TRBV4-1; clone size: -; D gene: TRBD2; J gene: TRBJ2-3; CDR3 protein: CASSQGLLAGGRGTDTQYF; CDR3 DNA: TGCGCCAGCAGCCAAGGTCTTCTAGCGGGGGGGCGTGGCACAGATACGCAGTATTTT
V gene: TRBV9; clone size: -; D gene: -; J gene: TRBJ1-2; CDR3 protein: CASNPGGGNYGYTF; CDR3 DNA: TGTGCCAGCAACCCCGGGGGAGGAAACTATGGCTACACCTTC
V gene: TRBV4-2; clone size: once; D gene: -; J gene: TRBJ2-2; CDR3 protein: CASSSSGALANTGELFF; CDR3 DNA: TGTGCCAGCAGCTCATCAGGGGCCCTTGCGAACACCGGGGAGCTGTTTTTT
V gene: TRBV19; clone size: -; D gene: -; J gene: TRBJ2-6; CDR3 protein: CASINLSGANVLTF; CDR3 DNA: TGTGCCAGTATAAACCTATCTGGGGCCAACGTCCTGACTTTC
V gene: TRBV27; clone size: -; D gene: -; J gene: TRBJ1-1; CDR3 protein: CASSLQVGTEAFF; CDR3 DNA: TGTGCCAGCAGTTTACAGGTTGGGACTGAAGCTTTCTTT
V gene: TRBV5-4; clone size: -; D gene: TRBD1; J gene: TRBJ1-1; CDR3 protein: CASSQDRDTEAFF; CDR3 DNA: TGTGCCAGCAGCCAGGACAGGGATACTGAAGCTTTCTTT
V gene: TRBV5-4; clone size: -; D gene: -; J gene: TRBJ2-1; CDR3 protein: CASSLGSWASNEQFF; CDR3 DNA: TGTGCCAGCAGCTTGGGGTCGTGGGCTTCCAATGAGCAGTTCTTC
V gene: TRBV15; clone size: -; D gene: -; J gene: TRBJ2-7; CDR3 protein: CATSRSNRWQGVYEQYF; CDR3 DNA: TGTGCCACCAGCAGAAGTAACCGGTGGCAGGGTGTATACGAGCAGTACTTC
V gene: TRBV13; clone size: -; D gene: TRBD1; J gene: TRBJ1-1; CDR3 protein: CASSRQGLNTEAFF; CDR3 DNA: TGTGCCAGCAGCCGACAGGGGCTGAACACTGAAGCTTTCTTT
V gene: TRBV18; clone size: few; D gene: TRBD1; J gene: TRBJ2-7; CDR3 protein: CASSSGTGIAEQYF; CDR3 DNA: TGTGCCAGCTCATCCGGGACAGGGATTGCCGAGCAGTACTTC
V gene: TRBV5-1; clone size: once; D gene: TRBD2; J gene: TRBJ2-7; CDR3 protein: CASTRRGDEQYF; CDR3 DNA: TGCGCCAGCACCCGCCGGGGGGACGAGCAGTACTTC
V gene: TRBV7-9; clone size: -; D gene: -; J gene: TRBJ1-1; CDR3 protein: CASSFSITAEAFF; CDR3 DNA: TGTGCCAGCAGCTTTAGTATCACAGCCGAAGCTTTCTTT
V gene: TRBV6-1; clone size: -; D gene: -; J gene: TRBJ2-5; CDR3 protein: CASSEFPYQETQYF; CDR3 DNA: TGTGCCAGCAGTGAATTTCCATACCAAGAGACCCAGTACTTC
V gene: TRBV19; clone size: few; D gene: -; J gene: TRBJ1-1; CDR3 protein: CASRRQTFTEAFF; CDR3 DNA: TGTGCCAGTAGGCGTCAGACTTTCACTGAAGCTTTCTTT
V gene: TRBV19; clone size: -; D gene: TRBD1; J gene: TRBJ1-4; CDR3 protein: CASSLGQGVWKLFF; CDR3 DNA: TGTGCCAGTAGTTTGGGACAGGGGGTGTGGAAACTGTTTTTT
V gene: TRBV2; clone size: -; D gene: TRBD2; J gene: TRBJ2-5; CDR3 protein: CASSPIGGYSEETQYF; CDR3 DNA: TGTGCCAGCAGCCCCATCGGGGGGTATTCAGAAGAGACCCAGTACTTC
V gene: TRBV29-1; clone size: few; D gene: TRBD1; J gene: TRBJ1-1; CDR3 protein: CSVESDRGRLNTEAFF; CDR3 DNA: TGCAGCGTTGAATCCGACAGGGGGCGTTTAAACACTGAAGCTTTCTTT
V gene: TRBV5-1; clone size: once; D gene: -; J gene: TRBJ1-1; CDR3 protein: CASSAILGNTEAFF; CDR3 DNA: TGCGCCAGCAGCGCCATCCTAGGAAACACTGAAGCTTTCTTT
V gene: TRBV7-9; clone size: -; D gene: TRBD1; J gene: TRBJ1-1; CDR3 protein: CASSSGLLGQGNTEAFF; CDR3 DNA: TGTGCCAGCAGCTCCGGATTATTAGGACAGGGGAACACTGAAGCTTTCTTT
V gene: TRBV27; clone size: -; D gene: -; J gene: TRBJ2-1; CDR3 protein: CASSLGLSYNEQFF; CDR3 DNA: TGTGCCAGCAGTTTGGGCCTCTCCTACAATGAGCAGTTCTTC
V gene: TRBV5-4; clone size: -; D gene: TRBD2; J gene: TRBJ2-2; CDR3 protein: CASSLGLAGTITGELFF; CDR3 DNA: TGTGCCAGCAGCCTAGGACTAGCGGGGACTATCACCGGGGAGCTGTTTTTT
V gene: TRBV19; clone size: -; D gene: -; J gene: TRBJ2-3; CDR3 protein: CASSTSFYDTQYF; CDR3 DNA: TGTGCCAGTAGTACTAGTTTCTACGATACGCAGTATTTT
V gene: TRBV10-2; clone size: -; D gene: TRBD2; J gene: TRBJ2-5; CDR3 protein: CASNRAGGQETQYF; CDR3 DNA: TGCGCCAGCAACCGAGCGGGGGGACAAGAGACCCAGTACTTC
V gene: TRBV5-1; clone size: -; D gene: TRBD2; J gene: TRBJ2-5; CDR3 protein: CASSFGTSGPRQETQYF; CDR3 DNA: TGCGCCAGCAGCTTCGGGACTAGCGGGCCTCGCCAAGAGACCCAGTACTTC
V gene: TRBV7-8; clone size: -; D gene: TRBD2; J gene: TRBJ2-7; CDR3 protein: CASSLGGQYEQYF; CDR3 DNA: TGTGCCAGCAGCCTGGGAGGGCAGTACGAGCAGTACTTC
V gene: TRBV11-1; clone size: -; D gene: -; J gene: TRBJ1-3; CDR3 protein: CASEVGNTIYF; CDR3 DNA: TGTGCCAGCGAGGTGGGAAACACCATATATTTT
V gene: TRBV18; clone size: -; D gene: -; J gene: TRBJ2-1; CDR3 protein: CASSRGEPGSPKPYNEQFF; CDR3 DNA: TGTGCCAGCTCACGGGGAGAGCCGGGCAGCCCCAAACCCTACAATGAGCAGTTCTTC
V gene: TRBV7-9; clone size: -; D gene: -; J gene: TRBJ2-1; CDR3 protein: CASSLRLDGLDEQFF; CDR3 DNA: TGTGCCAGCAGCTTAAGACTAGATGGTCTGGATGAGCAGTTCTTC
V gene: TRBV19; clone size: once; D gene: -; J gene: TRBJ2-3; CDR3 protein: CASSIELAWGSTDTQYF; CDR3 DNA: TGTGCCAGTAGTATAGAGCTAGCATGGGGTAGCACAGATACGCAGTATTTT
V gene: TRBV12-3/TRBV12-4; clone size: -; D gene: -; J gene: TRBJ1-2; CDR3 protein: CASRIQGPHGYTF; CDR3 DNA: TGTGCCAGCAGGATACAGGGACCCCATGGCTACACCTTC
V gene: TRBV7-2; clone size: -; D gene: -; J gene: TRBJ2-7; CDR3 protein: CASTSKSGYEQYF; CDR3 DNA: TGTGCCAGCACCTCAAAATCAGGCTACGAGCAGTACTTC
V gene: TRBV7-9; clone size: -; D gene: TRBD1; J gene: TRBJ2-7; CDR3 protein: CASSLVFRGRRYEQYF; CDR3 DNA: TGTGCCAGCAGCTTAGTGTTCAGGGGGCGGAGGTACGAGCAGTACTTC
V gene: TRBV5-1; clone size: -; D gene: -; J gene: TRBJ2-2; CDR3 protein: CASSLDRALIGELFF; CDR3 DNA: TGCGCCAGCAGCTTGGACAGGGCCTTGATCGGGGAGCTGTTTTTT
V gene: TRBV6-2/TRBV6-3; clone size: -; D gene: -; J gene: TRBJ2-3; CDR3 protein: CASSWALHQGSDTQYF; CDR3 DNA: TGTGCCAGCAGTTGGGCCCTCCACCAAGGATCAGATACGCAGTATTTT
V gene: TRBV29-1; clone size: -; D gene: -; J gene: TRBJ2-2; CDR3 protein: CSFLGQGRKNTNTGELFF; CDR3 DNA: TGCAGCTTCCTAGGGCAGGGTCGCAAAAATACGAACACCGGGGAGCTGTTTTTT
V gene: TRBV10-1; clone size: -; D gene: TRBD1; J gene: TRBJ1-5; CDR3 protein: CARWHSGTGSNQPQHF; CDR3 DNA: TGCGCCAGATGGCACTCCGGGACAGGTAGCAATCAGCCCCAGCATTTT
V gene: TRBV6-5; clone size: -; D gene: -; J gene: TRBJ2-1; CDR3 protein: CASIIGVDPNVEQFF; CDR3 DNA: TGTGCCAGCATTATAGGGGTCGACCCGAATGTTGAGCAGTTCTTC
V gene: TRBV12-3/TRBV12-4; clone size: -; D gene: -; J gene: TRBJ1-2; CDR3 protein: CASSLGLSYGYTF; CDR3 DNA: TGTGCCAGCAGCTTGGGACTGTCCTATGGCTACACCTTC
V gene: TRBV6-5; clone size: -; D gene: -; J gene: TRBJ1-4; CDR3 protein: CASSTPQGPTEKLFF; CDR3 DNA: TGTGCCAGCAGTACGCCGCAGGGTCCGACTGAAAAACTGTTTTTT
V gene: TRBV3-1/TRBV3-2; clone size: -; D gene: TRBD1; J gene: TRBJ1-3; CDR3 protein: CASSPLHTGAGNTIYF; CDR3 DNA: TGTGCCAGCAGCCCCCTCCATACAGGGGCCGGAAACACCATATATTTT
V gene: TRBV18; clone size: -; D gene: -; J gene: TRBJ2-7; CDR3 protein: CASSPQGQNYEQYF; CDR3 DNA: TGTGCCAGCTCACCACAAGGACAGAACTACGAGCAGTACTTC
V gene: TRBV6-6; clone size: -; D gene: TRBD1; J gene: TRBJ1-2; CDR3 protein: CASSPPTGGWYGYTF; CDR3 DNA: TGTGCCAGCAGCCCTCCTACAGGGGGCTGGTATGGCTACACCTTC